This is a list of T cell receptor beta chains from one sample in a study of blood T cells in healthy people across ages. From the 5' RACE reads, TCRdb called clonotypes with MiXCR, one entry per CDR3 protein. The sample holds 850,000 to 950,000 distinct CDR3 sequences; around 28% are singletons and the top ten take roughly 17%. Sequenced: blood. These receptor sequences come from a woman older than 75 in good health. CDR3s include the opening cysteine and the closing phenylalanine or tryptophan. D genes are given only for firm matches. The size of a clone is reported for some rows only, either as once, few or many, or as a class for expanded clones.

TRBJ1-5	NA	TRBV6-2/TRBV6-3	many	CASSPRYQPQHF	TGTGCCAGCAGCCCCCGGTATCAGCCCCAGCATTTT
TRBJ2-3	TRBD2	TRBV6-2/TRBV6-3	many	CASRPGTSGASTDTQYF	TGTGCCAGCAGACCCGGGACTAGCGGGGCTAGCACAGATACGCAGTATTTT
TRBJ1-2	NA	TRBV12-3/TRBV12-4	few	CASSTDGDYGYTF	TGTGCCAGCAGCACGGACGGGGACTATGGCTACACCTTC
TRBJ2-7	TRBD1	TRBV20-1	many	CSARGSTGSYEQYF	TGCAGTGCTAGAGGGTCGACAGGGTCCTACGAGCAGTACTTC
TRBJ2-1	NA	TRBV7-9	NA	CASNPGSHEQFF	TGTGCCAGCAACCCTGGGTCGCATGAGCAGTTCTTC
TRBJ2-1	TRBD1	TRBV2	many	CASRTRTGVNEQFF	TGTGCCAGCAGAACACGGACAGGGGTGAATGAGCAGTTCTTC
TRBJ1-6	NA	TRBV4-3	many	CASSQEIGYSPLHF	TGCGCCAGCAGCCAAGAAATAGGGTACTCACCCCTCCACTTT
TRBJ2-2	NA	TRBV28	NA	CASSLPGGRAAGELFF	TGTGCCAGCAGCCTCCCAGGAGGCAGGGCGGCCGGGGAGCTGTTTTTT
TRBJ2-7	NA	TRBV28	NA	CASSPWDFYEQYF	TGTGCCAGCTCCCCATGGGACTTCTACGAGCAGTACTTC
TRBJ2-3	NA	TRBV16	NA	CASSQLSRQSTDTQYF	TGTGCCAGCAGCCAACTTTCGAGACAGAGCACAGATACGCAGTATTTT
TRBJ2-3	NA	TRBV21-1	few	CASSKSRTSYGKVDTQYF	TGTGCCAGCAGCAAATCTCGGACGTCCTACGGAAAAGTGGATACGCAGTATTTT
TRBJ2-7	NA	TRBV4-2	NA	CASSLSASVYEQYF	TGTGCCAGCAGCCTTTCAGCTAGCGTCTACGAGCAGTACTTC
TRBJ2-1	TRBD2	TRBV18	many	CASSPRGAGGLLDEQFF	TGTGCCAGCTCACCCCGGGGAGCGGGGGGCCTTCTCGATGAGCAGTTCTTC
TRBJ2-1	TRBD2	TRBV2	NA	CASRRRASGGLEQFF	TGTGCCAGCAGGCGAAGGGCTAGCGGGGGGCTTGAGCAGTTCTTC
TRBJ2-1	TRBD2	TRBV12-3/TRBV12-4	many	CASSPIAGGVGSEQFF	TGTGCCAGCAGTCCTATAGCGGGGGGGGTAGGGAGTGAGCAGTTCTTC
TRBJ2-3	NA	TRBV20-1	many	CSASGKPVVTDTQYF	TGCAGTGCAAGCGGAAAGCCCGTCGTCACAGATACGCAGTATTTT
TRBJ2-5	NA	TRBV7-2	NA	CASSLVTGSETQYF	TGTGCCAGCAGCTTAGTGACAGGCTCAGAGACCCAGTACTTC
TRBJ1-1	NA	TRBV6-2/TRBV6-3	NA	CASSYSSRVEAFF	TGTGCCAGCAGTTACTCGAGCAGGGTTGAAGCTTTCTTT
TRBJ2-7	TRBD1	TRBV20-1	NA	CSARDSPTGDSYEQYF	TGCAGTGCTAGAGATAGCCCGACAGGGGATTCCTACGAGCAGTACTTC
TRBJ1-4	NA	TRBV9	NA	CASSVVGGGNEKLFF	TGTGCCAGCAGCGTAGTCGGGGGCGGTAATGAAAAACTGTTTTTT
TRBJ2-1	TRBD1	TRBV20-1	many	CSASSGDRGQKEQFF	TGCAGTGCTAGCTCGGGGGACAGGGGGCAGAAGGAGCAGTTCTTC
TRBJ1-1	NA	TRBV3-1	NA	CASSQVGGRETEAFF	TGTGCCAGCAGCCAAGTGGGTGGCAGGGAGACTGAAGCTTTCTTT
TRBJ1-3	NA	TRBV12-3/TRBV12-4	NA	CASSLEFAIYF	TGTGCCAGCAGTTTAGAATTTGCCATATATTTT
TRBJ2-3	NA	TRBV12-3/TRBV12-4	NA	CTSSFGSASTDVQYF	TGTACCAGCAGTTTCGGCAGCGCGAGCACAGATGTGCAGTATTTT
TRBJ1-2	NA	TRBV6-5	many	CASTYRAVGGIYGYTF	TGTGCCAGCACCTACAGGGCCGTGGGAGGTATCTATGGCTACACCTTC
TRBJ2-1	TRBD2	TRBV4-3	many	CASSQTLGSGGTGEQFF	TGCGCCAGCAGCCAAACCCTTGGGAGCGGGGGGACCGGTGAGCAGTTCTTC
TRBJ2-7	TRBD1	TRBV3-1	many	CASSLLDRAEQYF	TGTGCCAGCAGCCTCCTCGACAGGGCTGAGCAGTACTTC
TRBJ2-1	NA	TRBV5-1	many	CASSLLPKEQQFF	TGCGCCAGCAGCTTGTTGCCCAAGGAACAGCAGTTCTTC
TRBJ1-6	TRBD1	TRBV7-2	NA	CASRPDTGGGSPLHF	TGTGCCAGCAGACCCGACACAGGGGGAGGGTCACCCCTCCACTTT
TRBJ2-4	NA	TRBV20-1	NA	CSARSTGSLAKNIQYF	TGCAGTGCTAGGAGCACAGGGTCACTAGCCAAAAACATTCAGTACTTC
TRBJ2-5	TRBD2	TRBV28	NA	CASSFLLEAGGCVTQYF	TGTGCCAGCAGTTTCCTTCTAGAAGCGGGGGGGTGTGTGACCCAGTACTTC
TRBJ1-6	TRBD1	TRBV7-2	NA	CASSLDPGGYYNSPLHF	TGTGCCAGCAGCTTAGACCCAGGGGGATACTATAATTCACCCCTCCACTTT
TRBJ2-2	NA	TRBV12-3/TRBV12-4	NA	CASSLVSTVNTGELFF	TGTGCCAGCAGTTTGGTTTCGACCGTGAACACCGGGGAGCTGTTTTTT
TRBJ2-3	TRBD2	TRBV6-2/TRBV6-3	NA	CASNYTAGGPTDTQYF	TGTGCCAGCAATTACACAGCGGGGGGCCCCACAGATACGCAGTATTTT
TRBJ2-3	NA	TRBV12-3/TRBV12-4	NA	CASSFGSARADMQYF	TGTGCCAGCAGTTTCGGCAGCGCTAGAGCAGATATGCAGTATTTT
TRBJ2-1	NA	TRBV3-1	once	CASSQAGLNEQFF	TGTGCCAGCAGCCAAGCAGGGCTCAATGAGCAGTTCTTC
TRBJ2-1	TRBD2	TRBV6-1	NA	CASSEIRTSGYNEQFF	TGTGCCAGCAGTGAAATCCGGACTAGCGGTTACAATGAGCAGTTCTTC
TRBJ2-4	NA	TRBV3-1	many	CASSQGRLAKNIQYF	TGTGCCAGCAGCCAAGGCAGGCTAGCCAAAAACATTCAGTACTTC
TRBJ2-1	TRBD1	TRBV4-3	many	CASSQLDRVSHNEQFF	TGCGCCAGCAGCCAACTCGACAGGGTTTCCCACAATGAGCAGTTCTTC
TRBJ2-3	TRBD2	TRBV7-9	NA	CASSSGAAGTVDTQYF	TGTGCCAGCAGCTCCGGGGCAGCGGGAACTGTAGATACGCAGTATTTT
TRBJ2-1	NA	TRBV7-2	once	CASSLVGKYEQFF	TGTGCCAGCAGCTTAGTTGGGAAGTATGAGCAGTTCTTC
TRBJ2-1	TRBD2	TRBV18	NA	CASSPLAGDLEQFF	TGTGCCAGCTCACCCCTAGCGGGGGACCTAGAGCAGTTCTTC
TRBJ1-2	NA	TRBV15	NA	CATSRDRGPGGGYTF	TGTGCCACCAGCAGAGATAGGGGCCCGGGGGGAGGCTACACCTTC